The rows below give T cell receptor beta chains drawn from one sample of a study of CD8+ T cells in alopecia areata. The protocol was immunoSEQ multiplex PCR, while the TCRdb copy is restricted to in-frame clones and leaves out a portion. The data show some 200,000 clones, around 56% seen once. The starting material was CD4+ T cells sorted from blood, obtained at week 4, from a patient treated with tofacitinib. Receptors originate from a human donor with alopecia areata. Both conserved end residues are part of each CDR3. Each record gives: clone size, J gene, D gene, V gene, CDR3 protein, CDR3 DNA. A D gene is named only where the DNA matches it firmly. Clone sizes are given selectively: once, few, many, or a class where the clone is expanded.

clone_size: -; j_call: TRBJ1-2; d_call: TRBD1; v_call: TRBV7-3; cdr3_aa: CASSPTGQGDSYTF; cdr3_nt: TGTGCCAGCAGCCCGACGGGACAGGGGGATAGCTACACCTTC
clone_size: -; j_call: TRBJ2-4; d_call: TRBD1; v_call: TRBV4-2; cdr3_aa: CASSPSGQGVGAKNIQYF; cdr3_nt: TGTGCCAGCAGCCCTTCCGGACAGGGGGTGGGGGCCAAAAACATTCAGTACTTC
clone_size: -; j_call: TRBJ1-2; d_call: -; v_call: TRBV29-1; cdr3_aa: CSVQETAYGYTF; cdr3_nt: TGCAGCGTTCAGGAGACGGCCTATGGCTACACCTTC
clone_size: -; j_call: TRBJ1-4; d_call: -; v_call: TRBV4-3; cdr3_aa: CASSQEREKLFF; cdr3_nt: TGCGCCAGCAGCCAAGAACGGGAAAAACTGTTTTTT
clone_size: -; j_call: TRBJ2-6; d_call: TRBD1; v_call: TRBV7-9; cdr3_aa: CASPKGQSLSGANVLTF; cdr3_nt: TGTGCCAGCCCTAAGGGACAGAGCCTCTCTGGGGCCAACGTCCTGACTTTC
clone_size: -; j_call: TRBJ1-1; d_call: TRBD1; v_call: TRBV27; cdr3_aa: CASSARSLGTGVNTEAFF; cdr3_nt: TGTGCCAGCAGTGCCAGGTCGTTAGGGACAGGGGTGAACACTGAAGCTTTCTTT
clone_size: -; j_call: TRBJ2-5; d_call: -; v_call: TRBV30; cdr3_aa: CAWNFGETQYF; cdr3_nt: TGTGCCTGGAATTTTGGAGAGACCCAGTACTTC
clone_size: few; j_call: TRBJ1-1; d_call: -; v_call: TRBV7-8; cdr3_aa: CASSLIGQPVTEAFF; cdr3_nt: TGTGCCAGCAGCTTAATCGGTCAGCCAGTCACTGAAGCTTTCTTT
clone_size: -; j_call: TRBJ2-6; d_call: -; v_call: TRBV7-9; cdr3_aa: CASSLAMGEANVLTF; cdr3_nt: TGTGCCAGCAGCTTAGCGATGGGGGAGGCCAACGTCCTGACTTTC
clone_size: -; j_call: TRBJ1-2; d_call: TRBD1; v_call: TRBV6-5; cdr3_aa: CASSLRKGAGGYTF; cdr3_nt: TGTGCCAGCTCCCTTCGGAAGGGGGCGGGGGGCTACACCTTC
clone_size: few; j_call: TRBJ1-2; d_call: -; v_call: TRBV19; cdr3_aa: CASSTQGHGYTF; cdr3_nt: TGTGCCAGTAGTACCCAGGGCCATGGCTACACCTTC
clone_size: -; j_call: TRBJ1-5; d_call: -; v_call: TRBV5-1; cdr3_aa: CASSLEASGNQPQHF; cdr3_nt: TGCGCCAGCAGCTTGGAGGCCTCTGGCAATCAGCCCCAGCATTTT
clone_size: -; j_call: TRBJ1-1; d_call: TRBD1; v_call: TRBV5-6; cdr3_aa: CASSKTGVRNTEAFF; cdr3_nt: TGTGCCAGCAGCAAGACAGGGGTTAGGAACACTGAAGCTTTCTTT
clone_size: -; j_call: TRBJ1-2; d_call: TRBD1; v_call: TRBV5-4; cdr3_aa: CASSSGQGEAGYTF; cdr3_nt: TGTGCCAGCAGCTCCGGACAGGGGGAGGCTGGCTACACCTTC
clone_size: -; j_call: TRBJ1-1; d_call: TRBD1; v_call: TRBV5-1; cdr3_aa: CASSSAGQGNTEAFF; cdr3_nt: TGCGCCAGCAGCTCGGCGGGACAGGGGAACACTGAAGCTTTCTTT
clone_size: -; j_call: TRBJ2-5; d_call: -; v_call: TRBV4-2; cdr3_aa: CASSQDLGKTQYF; cdr3_nt: TGTGCCAGCAGCCAAGATCTTGGAAAGACCCAGTACTTC
clone_size: -; j_call: TRBJ2-3; d_call: -; v_call: TRBV30; cdr3_aa: CAWSVAWGLSDTQYF; cdr3_nt: TGTGCCTGGAGTGTAGCCTGGGGCCTTTCAGATACGCAGTATTTT
clone_size: -; j_call: TRBJ2-5; d_call: -; v_call: TRBV27; cdr3_aa: CASSYARGKTQYF; cdr3_nt: TGTGCCAGCAGTTACGCCCGGGGAAAGACCCAGTACTTC
clone_size: -; j_call: TRBJ1-1; d_call: -; v_call: TRBV10-3; cdr3_aa: CAIGGRDTEAFF; cdr3_nt: TGTGCCATCGGAGGGCGGGACACTGAAGCTTTCTTT
clone_size: -; j_call: TRBJ1-1; d_call: TRBD1; v_call: TRBV30; cdr3_aa: CASRLGPGTGEKNTEAFF; cdr3_nt: TGTGCCTCCCGATTGGGACCCGGGACAGGGGAAAAGAACACTGAAGCTTTCTTT
clone_size: -; j_call: TRBJ2-7; d_call: -; v_call: TRBV20-1; cdr3_aa: CSATGVNEQYF; cdr3_nt: TGCAGTGCTACAGGGGTCAACGAGCAGTACTTC
clone_size: -; j_call: TRBJ2-7; d_call: -; v_call: TRBV18; cdr3_aa: CASSPLGQNYEQYF; cdr3_nt: TGTGCCAGCTCACCACTAGGACAAAACTACGAGCAGTACTTC
clone_size: once; j_call: TRBJ1-2; d_call: -; v_call: TRBV9; cdr3_aa: CASSRESSRGYTF; cdr3_nt: TGTGCCAGCAGCCGGGAGTCATCTCGTGGCTACACCTTC
clone_size: few; j_call: TRBJ1-1; d_call: -; v_call: TRBV9; cdr3_aa: CASSFHLNAGGTEAFF; cdr3_nt: TGTGCCAGCAGCTTCCATTTGAACGCCGGGGGAACTGAAGCTTTCTTT
clone_size: few; j_call: TRBJ1-2; d_call: -; v_call: TRBV5-8; cdr3_aa: CASSQPTLNYGYTF; cdr3_nt: TGTGCCAGCAGCCAACCGACACTGAACTATGGCTACACCTTC
clone_size: few; j_call: TRBJ1-5; d_call: TRBD1; v_call: TRBV28; cdr3_aa: CASSGGQGWQPQHF; cdr3_nt: TGTGCCAGCAGTGGGGGACAGGGATGGCAGCCCCAGCATTTT
clone_size: once; j_call: TRBJ1-2; d_call: -; v_call: TRBV23-1; cdr3_aa: CASSRVVAANYGYTF; cdr3_nt: TGCGCCAGCAGTCGCGTAGTGGCAGCTAACTATGGCTACACCTTC
clone_size: -; j_call: TRBJ1-1; d_call: -; v_call: TRBV29-1; cdr3_aa: CSVGTEAFF; cdr3_nt: TGCAGCGTAGGAACGGAAGCTTTCTTT
clone_size: -; j_call: TRBJ2-3; d_call: -; v_call: TRBV30; cdr3_aa: CAWDGESTDTQYF; cdr3_nt: TGTGCCTGGGATGGGGAGAGCACAGATACGCAGTATTTT
clone_size: -; j_call: TRBJ2-4; d_call: -; v_call: TRBV4-2; cdr3_aa: CASSQVMEDIQYF; cdr3_nt: TGTGCCAGCAGCCAAGTGATGGAAGACATTCAGTACTTC
clone_size: -; j_call: TRBJ2-5; d_call: -; v_call: TRBV10-3; cdr3_aa: CAISPRGGVGETQYF; cdr3_nt: TGTGCCATCAGCCCGCGCGGCGGGGTTGGGGAGACCCAGTACTTC
clone_size: -; j_call: TRBJ1-5; d_call: -; v_call: TRBV6-5; cdr3_aa: CASRSGLNNQPQHF; cdr3_nt: TGTGCCAGCAGAAGTGGACTGAATAATCAGCCCCAGCATTTT
clone_size: few; j_call: TRBJ2-5; d_call: TRBD2; v_call: TRBV19; cdr3_aa: CASSIVAGGPVETQYF; cdr3_nt: TGTGCCAGTAGTATAGTAGCGGGGGGGCCGGTGGAGACCCAGTACTTC
clone_size: -; j_call: TRBJ2-5; d_call: -; v_call: TRBV25-1; cdr3_aa: CASSETRGKETQYF; cdr3_nt: TGTGCCAGCAGTGAAACACGGGGGAAAGAGACCCAGTACTTC
clone_size: -; j_call: TRBJ2-5; d_call: -; v_call: TRBV5-6; cdr3_aa: CASSLLAGETQYF; cdr3_nt: TGTGCCAGCAGCTTGTTGGCGGGAGAGACCCAGTACTTC
clone_size: -; j_call: TRBJ1-1; d_call: TRBD1; v_call: TRBV30; cdr3_aa: CAWSPSGTGLSYTEAFF; cdr3_nt: TGTGCCTGGAGTCCCTCCGGGACAGGGCTATCTTACACTGAAGCTTTCTTT
clone_size: -; j_call: TRBJ1-5; d_call: -; v_call: TRBV20-1; cdr3_aa: CSAKGQPQHF; cdr3_nt: TGCAGTGCTAAGGGTCAGCCCCAGCATTTT
clone_size: -; j_call: TRBJ1-1; d_call: -; v_call: TRBV7-2; cdr3_aa: CASSLEQNTEAFF; cdr3_nt: TGTGCCAGCAGCTTGGAGCAGAACACTGAAGCTTTCTTT
clone_size: -; j_call: TRBJ2-2; d_call: TRBD2; v_call: TRBV9; cdr3_aa: CASSTSGGNTGELFF; cdr3_nt: TGTGCCAGCAGTACTAGCGGGGGGAACACCGGGGAGCTGTTTTTT
clone_size: -; j_call: TRBJ2-2; d_call: -; v_call: TRBV2; cdr3_aa: CASIYEGAGELFF; cdr3_nt: TGTGCCAGCATCTATGAGGGTGCCGGGGAGCTGTTTTTT
clone_size: few; j_call: TRBJ1-4; d_call: -; v_call: TRBV6-6; cdr3_aa: CASSYRGGNEKLFF; cdr3_nt: TGTGCCAGCAGTTATCGCGGGGGCAATGAAAAACTGTTTTTT
clone_size: once; j_call: TRBJ1-2; d_call: -; v_call: TRBV15; cdr3_aa: CATGDPTNYGYTF; cdr3_nt: TGTGCCACCGGAGACCCTACTAACTATGGCTACACCTTC
clone_size: -; j_call: TRBJ2-5; d_call: -; v_call: TRBV7-2; cdr3_aa: CASSLRGQETQYF; cdr3_nt: TGTGCCAGCAGCTTACGAGGCCAAGAGACCCAGTACTTC
clone_size: few; j_call: TRBJ2-5; d_call: -; v_call: TRBV4-3; cdr3_aa: CASSQDRRETQYF; cdr3_nt: TGCGCCAGCAGCCAAGATCGGCGGGAGACCCAGTACTTC
clone_size: -; j_call: TRBJ1-5; d_call: -; v_call: TRBV4-3; cdr3_aa: CASSQGGDNSNQPQHF; cdr3_nt: TGCGCCAGCAGCCAGGGAGGGGATAATAGCAATCAGCCCCAGCATTTT
clone_size: -; j_call: TRBJ1-1; d_call: -; v_call: TRBV5-1; cdr3_aa: CASSLRGKAFF; cdr3_nt: TGCGCCAGCAGCTTGAGGGGGAAGGCTTTCTTT
clone_size: -; j_call: TRBJ1-6; d_call: TRBD1; v_call: TRBV2; cdr3_aa: CASSGQGGGSPLHF; cdr3_nt: TGTGCCAGCAGCGGACAGGGAGGAGGTTCACCCCTCCACTTT
clone_size: -; j_call: TRBJ1-1; d_call: -; v_call: TRBV29-1; cdr3_aa: CSVDGWAGRIPSTEAFF; cdr3_nt: TGCAGCGTTGACGGTTGGGCAGGGAGGATACCTTCCACTGAAGCTTTCTTT
clone_size: once; j_call: TRBJ2-1; d_call: -; v_call: TRBV18; cdr3_aa: CASSPNLANEQFF; cdr3_nt: TGTGCCAGCTCACCAAACCTGGCGAATGAGCAGTTCTTC
clone_size: -; j_call: TRBJ2-1; d_call: -; v_call: TRBV29-1; cdr3_aa: CSLLSGSTQFF; cdr3_nt: TGCAGCCTCCTGAGCGGAAGTACCCAGTTCTTC
clone_size: -; j_call: TRBJ2-4; d_call: -; v_call: TRBV10-3; cdr3_aa: CAISESARNNIQYF; cdr3_nt: TGTGCCATCAGTGAGTCGGCCAGGAACAACATTCAGTACTTC
clone_size: -; j_call: TRBJ2-3; d_call: -; v_call: TRBV29-1; cdr3_aa: CSVAGGRADTQYF; cdr3_nt: TGCAGCGTTGCCGGCGGGCGGGCAGATACGCAGTATTTT
clone_size: few; j_call: TRBJ2-2; d_call: -; v_call: TRBV9; cdr3_aa: CASSAPTENTGELFF; cdr3_nt: TGTGCCAGCAGCGCCCCGACAGAGAACACCGGGGAGCTGTTTTTT
clone_size: -; j_call: TRBJ2-1; d_call: -; v_call: TRBV29-1; cdr3_aa: CSAPTGKDNEQFF; cdr3_nt: TGCAGCGCACCTACTGGGAAAGACAATGAGCAGTTCTTC
clone_size: few; j_call: TRBJ2-3; d_call: TRBD2; v_call: TRBV30; cdr3_aa: CAQLAGDTTDTQYF; cdr3_nt: TGTGCCCAGTTAGCGGGGGACACCACAGATACGCAGTATTTT